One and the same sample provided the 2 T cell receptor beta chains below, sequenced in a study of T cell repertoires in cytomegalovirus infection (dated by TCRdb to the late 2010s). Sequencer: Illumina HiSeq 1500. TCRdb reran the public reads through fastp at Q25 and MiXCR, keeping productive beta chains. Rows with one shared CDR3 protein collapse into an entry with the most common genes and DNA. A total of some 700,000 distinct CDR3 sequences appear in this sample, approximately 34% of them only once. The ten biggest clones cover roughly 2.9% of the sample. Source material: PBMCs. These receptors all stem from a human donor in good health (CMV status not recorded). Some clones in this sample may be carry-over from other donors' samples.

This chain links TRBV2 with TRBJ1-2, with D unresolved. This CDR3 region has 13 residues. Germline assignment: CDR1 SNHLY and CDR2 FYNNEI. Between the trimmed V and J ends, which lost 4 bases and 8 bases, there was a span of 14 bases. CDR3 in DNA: TGTGCCAGCAGTGCCCGGGCAGACGTCGGCTACACCTTC. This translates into CASSARADVGYTF. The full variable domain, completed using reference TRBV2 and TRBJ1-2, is EPEVTQTPSHQVTQMGQEVILRCVPISNHLYFYWYRQILGQKVEFLVSFYNNEISEKSEIFDDQFSVERPDGSNFTLKIRSTKLEDSAMYFCASSARADVGYTFGSGTRLTVV.

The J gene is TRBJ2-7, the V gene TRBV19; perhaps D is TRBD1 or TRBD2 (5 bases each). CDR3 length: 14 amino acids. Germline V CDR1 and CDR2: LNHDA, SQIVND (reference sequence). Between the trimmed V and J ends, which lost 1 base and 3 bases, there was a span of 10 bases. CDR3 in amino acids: CASSIGGDGYEQYF. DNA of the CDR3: TGTGCCAGTAGTATAGGAGGGGACGGCTACGAGCAGTACTTC.